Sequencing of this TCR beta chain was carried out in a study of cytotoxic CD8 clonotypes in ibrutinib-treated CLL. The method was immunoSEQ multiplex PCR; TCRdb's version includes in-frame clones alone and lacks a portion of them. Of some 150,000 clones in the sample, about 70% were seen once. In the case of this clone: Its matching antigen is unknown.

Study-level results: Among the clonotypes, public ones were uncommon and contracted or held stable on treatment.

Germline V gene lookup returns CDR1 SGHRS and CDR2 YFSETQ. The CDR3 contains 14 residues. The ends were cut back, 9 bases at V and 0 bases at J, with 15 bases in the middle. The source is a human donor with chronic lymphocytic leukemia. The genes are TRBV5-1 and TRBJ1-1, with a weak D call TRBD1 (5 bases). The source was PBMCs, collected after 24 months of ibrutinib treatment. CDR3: CATLAGPMNTEAFF. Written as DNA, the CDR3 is TGCGCCACCCTCGCAGGGCCCATGAACACTGAAGCTTTCTTT.